A selection of T cell receptor beta chains follows, all from one sample in a study of PD-1 blockade in classical Hodgkin lymphoma. Assay used: immunoSEQ multiplex PCR; TCRdb lists only in-frame clones, some missing. This table holds tens of thousands of clones, 70% to 90% found once. The sample in question was peripheral blood mononuclear cells (PBMCs), obtained at baseline. Receptor source: a human donor with classical Hodgkin lymphoma. The CDR3 runs from the conserved cysteine through the conserved F or W. Fields, in order: D gene, V gene, J gene, clone size, CDR3 DNA, CDR3 protein. The D gene is left open where the match is weak. A row's size may be missing; if present it is once, few, many or a size class.

.	TRBV6-1	TRBJ1-2	.	TGTGCCAGCAGTGATTGGGATGGCTACACCTTC	CASSDWDGYTF
TRBD2	TRBV25-1	TRBJ2-3	.	TGTGCCATAAGCGGGGGGAGATTCACAGATACGCAGTATTTT	CAISGGRFTDTQYF
TRBD1	TRBV6-6	TRBJ1-2	.	TGTGCCAGCAGTTACGACCTACAGGGGGCCTATGGCTACACCTTC	CASSYDLQGAYGYTF
.	TRBV5-4	TRBJ1-6	.	TGTGCCAGCAGTCCGGGGGGTTATAATTCACCCCTCCACTTT	CASSPGGYNSPLHF
.	TRBV5-1	TRBJ2-2	.	TGCGCCAGCACGGATGCCGCAATAAACACCGGGGAGCTGTTTTTT	CASTDAAINTGELFF
TRBD2	TRBV5-1	TRBJ2-1	.	TGCGCCAGCGGGACTAGCAGCAGGGAGCAGTTCTTC	CASGTSSREQFF
.	TRBV10-3	TRBJ2-5	.	TGTGCCATCAGTGGACCTGGACGGCAAGAGACCCAGTACTTC	CAISGPGRQETQYF
.	TRBV4-1	TRBJ1-4	.	TGCGCCAGCAGCGATTTAGGAGGCGTTAATGAAAAACTGTTTTTT	CASSDLGGVNEKLFF
.	TRBV21-1	TRBJ2-3	.	TGTGCCAGCAGCTTGACAGATACGCAGTATTTT	CASSLTDTQYF
TRBD1	TRBV6-6	TRBJ1-2	.	TGTGCCAGCAGGCGACAGGGCCCGGGGGATGGCTACACCTTC	CASRRQGPGDGYTF
TRBD2	TRBV5-1	TRBJ2-1	.	TGCGCCAGCAGTACGGGACTAGTATCGCTAAGTGAGCAGTTCTTC	CASSTGLVSLSEQFF
.	TRBV30	TRBJ2-7	.	TGTGCCTGGAGTGCAAACGCCTACGAGCAGTACTTC	CAWSANAYEQYF
TRBD2	TRBV7-9	TRBJ2-7	once	TGTGCCAGCAGCTTAGCGACCCCGGGGGGGGAGCAGTACTTC	CASSLATPGGEQYF
.	TRBV7-6	TRBJ2-1	.	TGTGCCAGCAGCTTAGGGGGCCCGAACAATGAGCAGTTCTTC	CASSLGGPNNEQFF
.	TRBV6-6	TRBJ1-6	.	TGTGCCAGCAGATACCAGGGGAGGGATTCACCCCTCCACTTT	CASRYQGRDSPLHF
.	TRBV13	TRBJ1-2	.	TGTGCCAGCAGCTTAGGCGGGAACGACTATGGCTACACCTTC	CASSLGGNDYGYTF
.	TRBV25-1	TRBJ2-1	once	TGTGCCAGCACTTTAGGAGGGGGCTATGAGCAGTTCTTC	CASTLGGGYEQFF
.	TRBV9	TRBJ1-2	.	TGTGCCAGCAGCGTAGGTGGTTGGGGCTACACCTTC	CASSVGGWGYTF
TRBD1	TRBV23-1	TRBJ1-3	.	TGCGCCAGACACAGGGGGTCCTCTGGAAACACCATATATTTT	CARHRGSSGNTIYF
.	TRBV19	TRBJ2-1	.	TGTGCCAGTAACTCGTTAGGGTCGGACTACAATGAGCAGTTCTTC	CASNSLGSDYNEQFF
TRBD1	TRBV7-9	TRBJ2-1	.	TGTGCCAGCAGTTTAACAACCGGGACAGGTGCAGGCAATGAGCAGTTCTTC	CASSLTTGTGAGNEQFF
.	TRBV5-1	TRBJ2-5	.	TGCGCCAGCAGCTTGTACGGGGCTCAAGAGACCCAGTACTTC	CASSLYGAQETQYF
.	TRBV4-3	TRBJ2-3	.	TGCGCCAGCAGCCTCTGGGGAGGAGATACGCAGTATTTT	CASSLWGGDTQYF
.	TRBV5-4	TRBJ1-1	.	TGTGCCAGCAGCTTACCCGACAGACCTGAAGCTTTCTTT	CASSLPDRPEAFF
TRBD1	TRBV7-9	TRBJ1-1	.	TGTGCCAGCAGCTTAGCAGGGACAGGGAACACTGAAGCTTTCTTT	CASSLAGTGNTEAFF
TRBD1	TRBV7-8	TRBJ1-1	.	TGTGCCAGCAGCGTCTACAGGGGGCAGTGGAGTGAAGCTTTCTTT	CASSVYRGQWSEAFF